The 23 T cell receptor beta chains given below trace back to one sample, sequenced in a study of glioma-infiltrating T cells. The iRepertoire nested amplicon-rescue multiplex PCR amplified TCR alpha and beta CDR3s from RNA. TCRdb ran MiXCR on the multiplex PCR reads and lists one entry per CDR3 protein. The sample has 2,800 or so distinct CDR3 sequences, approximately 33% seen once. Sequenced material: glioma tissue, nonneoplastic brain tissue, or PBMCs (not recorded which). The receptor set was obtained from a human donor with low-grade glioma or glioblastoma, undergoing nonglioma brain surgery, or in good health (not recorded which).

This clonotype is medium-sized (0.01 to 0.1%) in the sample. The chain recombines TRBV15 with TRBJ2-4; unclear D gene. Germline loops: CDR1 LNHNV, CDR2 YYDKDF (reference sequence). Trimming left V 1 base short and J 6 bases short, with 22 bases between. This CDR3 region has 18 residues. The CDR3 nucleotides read TGTGCCACCAGCAGAGGGGCCGGCCCACCTGCGACGGCAAACATTCAGTACTTC. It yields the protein CATSRGAGPPATANIQYF. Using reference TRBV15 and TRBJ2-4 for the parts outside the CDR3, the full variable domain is DAMVIQNPRYQVTQFGKPVTLSCSQTLNHNVMYWYQQKSSQAPKLLFHYYDKDFNNEADTPDNFQSRRPNTSFCFLDIRSPGLGDTAMYLCATSRGAGPPATANIQYFGAGTRLSVL.

The CDR3, as DNA: TGTGCCAGCAGACGAGGGGACAGCTTAATTACCGGGGAGCTGTTTTTT. Its translation: CASRRGDSLITGELFF. V usage is TRBV6-2 or TRBV6-3 and J usage is TRBJ2-2; 7 bases are shared with TRBD1. Germline CDR1 and CDR2: MNHEY and SVGEGT. The V segment lost 6 bases and the J segment 5 bases; nucleotides outside the gene matches: 12. The CDR3 extends over 16 amino acids.

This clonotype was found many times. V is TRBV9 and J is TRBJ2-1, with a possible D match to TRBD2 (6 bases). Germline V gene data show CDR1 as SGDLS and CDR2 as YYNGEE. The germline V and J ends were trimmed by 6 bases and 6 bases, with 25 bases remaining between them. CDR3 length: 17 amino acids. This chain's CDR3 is CASILTRARVFANEQFF. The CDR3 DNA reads TGTGCCAGCATTCTGACTAGGGCTCGAGTCTTTGCCAATGAGCAGTTCTTC.

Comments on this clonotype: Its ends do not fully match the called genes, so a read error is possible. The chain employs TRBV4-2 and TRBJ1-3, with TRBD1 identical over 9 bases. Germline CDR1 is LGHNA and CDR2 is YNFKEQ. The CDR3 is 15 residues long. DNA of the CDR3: TGTGCAAGCAGCCAACCGACAGGGGGGGTTAACACAATATATTTT. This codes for CASSQPTGGVNTIYF.

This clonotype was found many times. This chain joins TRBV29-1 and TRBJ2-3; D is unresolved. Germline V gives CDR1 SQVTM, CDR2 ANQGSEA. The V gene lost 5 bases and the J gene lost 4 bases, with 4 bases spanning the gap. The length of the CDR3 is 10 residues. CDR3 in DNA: TGCAGCGTTTGGTCAGATACGCAGTATTTT. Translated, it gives CSVWSDTQYF.

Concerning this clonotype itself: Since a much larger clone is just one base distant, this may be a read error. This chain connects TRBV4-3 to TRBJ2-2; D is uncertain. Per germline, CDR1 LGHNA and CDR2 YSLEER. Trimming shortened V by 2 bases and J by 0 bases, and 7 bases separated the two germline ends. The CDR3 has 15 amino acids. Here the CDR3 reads CASSQNGSNTGELFF. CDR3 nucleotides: TGCGCCAGCAGCCAAAATGGGTCGAACACCGGGGAGCTGTTTTTT.

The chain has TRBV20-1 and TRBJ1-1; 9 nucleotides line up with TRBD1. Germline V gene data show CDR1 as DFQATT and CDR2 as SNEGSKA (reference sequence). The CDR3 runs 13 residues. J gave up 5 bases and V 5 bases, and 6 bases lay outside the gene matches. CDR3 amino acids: CSASGTGRTEAFF. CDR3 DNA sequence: TGCAGTGCTTCCGGGACAGGGAGGACTGAAGCTTTCTTT.

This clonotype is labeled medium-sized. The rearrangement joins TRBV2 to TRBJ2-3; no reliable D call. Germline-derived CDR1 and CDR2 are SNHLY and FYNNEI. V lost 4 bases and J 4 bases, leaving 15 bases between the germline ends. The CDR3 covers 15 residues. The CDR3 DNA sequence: TGTGCCAGCAGTGTGGATGGGTCTCCGGCAGATACGCAGTATTTT. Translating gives CASSVDGSPADTQYF.

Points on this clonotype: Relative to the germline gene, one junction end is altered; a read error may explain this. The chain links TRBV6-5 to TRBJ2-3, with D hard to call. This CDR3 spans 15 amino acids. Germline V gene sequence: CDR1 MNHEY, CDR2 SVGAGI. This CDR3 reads CDSRYSERRTDTQYF. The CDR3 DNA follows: TGTGACAGCCGTTACTCGGAGCGCCGCACAGATACGCAGTACTTT.

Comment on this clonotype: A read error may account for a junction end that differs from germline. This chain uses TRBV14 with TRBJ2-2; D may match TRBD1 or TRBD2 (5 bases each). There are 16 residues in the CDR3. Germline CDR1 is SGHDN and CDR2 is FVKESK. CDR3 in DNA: TGTGCCAGCAGCCAAGGGGGGAACAGGAACACCGTGGAGCTGTTTTTT. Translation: CASSQGGNRNTVELFF.

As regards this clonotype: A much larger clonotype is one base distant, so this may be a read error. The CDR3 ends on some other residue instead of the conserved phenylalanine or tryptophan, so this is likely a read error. The CDR3 is CASRPWLEDNEQFL. The CDR3 coding sequence is TGTGCCAGCAGACCCTGGTTGGAAGACAATGAGCAGTTCCTC. The rearrangement joins TRBV12-3 or TRBV12-4 to TRBJ2-1, with D hard to call. Trimming cost V 6 bases and J 5 bases, with 14 bases left between them. The CDR3 is made up of 14 amino acids.

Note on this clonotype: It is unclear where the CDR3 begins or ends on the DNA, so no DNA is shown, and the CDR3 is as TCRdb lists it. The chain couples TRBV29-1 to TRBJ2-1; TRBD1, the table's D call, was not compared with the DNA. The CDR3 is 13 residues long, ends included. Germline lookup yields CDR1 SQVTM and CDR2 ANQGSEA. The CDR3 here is CSFWRGDIYDQFF.

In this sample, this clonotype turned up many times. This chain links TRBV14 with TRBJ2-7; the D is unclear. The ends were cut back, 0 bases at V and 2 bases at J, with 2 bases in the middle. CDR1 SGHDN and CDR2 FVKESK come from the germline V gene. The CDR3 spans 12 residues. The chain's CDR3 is CASSQDPYEQYF. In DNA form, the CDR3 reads TGTGCCAGCAGCCAAGATCCCTACGAGCAGTACTTC.

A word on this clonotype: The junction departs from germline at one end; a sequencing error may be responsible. CDR3 DNA: TGTGCCAGCAGACAAGAAGGGCTGATCAATGGCTACACCTTC. This translates into CASRQEGLINGYTF. This chain links TRBV4-2 with TRBJ1-2; D is unclear. CDR1 is LGHNA, CDR2 YNFKEQ, per germline. CDR3 length: 14 amino acids.

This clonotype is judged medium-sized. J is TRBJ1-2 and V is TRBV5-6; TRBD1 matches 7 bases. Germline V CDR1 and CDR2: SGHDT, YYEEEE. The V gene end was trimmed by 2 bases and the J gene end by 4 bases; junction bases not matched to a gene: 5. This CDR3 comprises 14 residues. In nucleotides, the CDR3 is TGTGCCAGCAGCTTCTTCGGGACAGCCTATGGCTACACCTTC. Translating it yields CASSFFGTAYGYTF.

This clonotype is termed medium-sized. The CDR3 region has the DNA TGCAGTGCTAGAGAGGGGGGTACTGAAGCTTTCTTT. It encodes CSAREGGTEAFF. This chain joins TRBV20-1 and TRBJ1-1, with a possible D match to TRBD1 (5 bases). V was cut by 0 bases and J by 5 bases, with 7 bases left in between. The CDR3 runs to 12 residues. Per the germline V gene, CDR1 is DFQATT and CDR2 is SNEGSKA (reference sequence).

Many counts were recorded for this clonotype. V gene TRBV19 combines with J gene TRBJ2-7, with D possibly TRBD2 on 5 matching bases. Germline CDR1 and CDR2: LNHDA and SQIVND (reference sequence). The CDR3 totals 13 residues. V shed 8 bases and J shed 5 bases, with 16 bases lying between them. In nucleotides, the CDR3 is TGTGCCAGTTCCGCTAGCCCCGTGAACGAGCAGTACTTC. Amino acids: CASSASPVNEQYF. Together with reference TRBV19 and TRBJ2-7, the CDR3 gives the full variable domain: DGGITQSPKYLFRKEGQNVTLSCEQNLNHDAMYWYRQDPGQGLRLIYYSQIVNDFQKGDIAEGYSVSREKKESFPLTVTSAQKNPTAFYLCASSASPVNEQYFGPGTRLTVT.

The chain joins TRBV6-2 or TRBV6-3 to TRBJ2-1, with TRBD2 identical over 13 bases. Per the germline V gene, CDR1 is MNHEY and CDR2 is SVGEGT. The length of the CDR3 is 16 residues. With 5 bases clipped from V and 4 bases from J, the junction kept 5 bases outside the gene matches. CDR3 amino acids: CASSRTSGGDYNEQFF. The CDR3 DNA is TGTGCCAGCAGTAGGACTAGCGGGGGAGATTACAATGAGCAGTTCTTC.

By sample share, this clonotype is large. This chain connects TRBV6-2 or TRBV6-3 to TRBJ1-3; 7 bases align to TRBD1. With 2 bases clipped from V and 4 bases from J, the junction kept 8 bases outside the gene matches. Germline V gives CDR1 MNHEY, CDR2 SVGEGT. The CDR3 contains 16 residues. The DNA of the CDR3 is TGTGCCAGCAGTTACCCAGGGACAGCGACCGGAAACACCATATATTTT. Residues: CASSYPGTATGNTIYF.

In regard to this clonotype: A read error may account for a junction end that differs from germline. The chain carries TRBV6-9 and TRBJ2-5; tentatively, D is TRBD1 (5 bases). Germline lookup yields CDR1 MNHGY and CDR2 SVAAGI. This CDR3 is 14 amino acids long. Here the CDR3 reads CASLSFSREETQSF. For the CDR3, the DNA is TGTGCCAGCCTTTCTTTTTCCAGGGAAGAGACCCAGTCCTTC.

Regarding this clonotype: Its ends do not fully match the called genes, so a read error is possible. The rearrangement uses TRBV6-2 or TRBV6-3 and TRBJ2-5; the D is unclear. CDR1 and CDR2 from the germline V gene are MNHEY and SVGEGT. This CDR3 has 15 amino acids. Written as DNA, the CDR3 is TGTGACAGCAGTTACCGGTTAGGAAACCAAGAGACCCAGTACTTC. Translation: CDSSYRLGNQETQYF.

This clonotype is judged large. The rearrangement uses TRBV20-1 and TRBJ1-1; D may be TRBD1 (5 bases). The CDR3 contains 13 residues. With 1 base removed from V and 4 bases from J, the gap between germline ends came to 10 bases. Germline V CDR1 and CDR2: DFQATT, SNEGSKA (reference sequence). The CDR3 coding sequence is TGCAGTGCTAGAGTACCGGGGCTCACTGAAGCTTTCTTT. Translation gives CSARVPGLTEAFF.

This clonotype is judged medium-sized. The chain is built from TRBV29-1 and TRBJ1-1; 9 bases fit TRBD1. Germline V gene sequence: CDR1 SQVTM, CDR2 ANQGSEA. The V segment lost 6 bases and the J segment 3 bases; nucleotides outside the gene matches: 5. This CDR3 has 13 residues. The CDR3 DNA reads TGCAGCGTCGGGACAGGGCTCTACACTGAAGCTTTCTTT. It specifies CSVGTGLYTEAFF.